Following are 9 T cell receptor beta chains from one sample sequenced in a study of cytomegalovirus exposure and HLA in healthy donors. PCR used 60 Vbeta primers and 13 Jbeta primers. The data were produced by immunoSEQ multiplex PCR, yet TCRdb's version contains in-frame clones alone and is incomplete. The data show about 94,000 clones, 50% to 75% seen once. The sample consisted of PBMCs. These receptors all come from a man aged 30 to 45 in good health and CMV-seronegative.

This chain connects TRBV29-1 to TRBJ1-3; the D is unclear. Trimming stripped 3 bases from V and 1 base from J, with 7 bases between. Germline loops: CDR1 SQVTM, CDR2 ANQGSEA. The CDR3 totals 13 residues. The CDR3 DNA reads as TGCAGCGTTGAGTCAGTATCTGGAAACACCATATATTTT. This encodes CSVESVSGNTIYF.

V is TRBV28 and J is TRBJ2-7; 14 bases line up with TRBD2. The CDR3 is made up of 18 amino acids. J lost 4 bases, V lost 6 bases, and 14 bases had no gene match. Germline V gene lookup returns CDR1 MDHEN and CDR2 SYDVKM. In nucleotides, the CDR3 is TGTGCCAGCAGGACACTTGGGACTAGCGGGGGAGTTTGGTACGAGCAGTACTTC. This translates into CASRTLGTSGGVWYEQYF.

The chain employs TRBV28 and TRBJ2-7, with unresolved D. CDR3 length: 12 amino acids. Germline lookup yields CDR1 MDHEN and CDR2 SYDVKM. Trimming pared 6 bases from V and 4 bases from J, leaving 10 bases between. CDR3 DNA: TGTGCCAGCAGCCATCGGTGGTACGAGCAGTACTTC. It specifies CASSHRWYEQYF.

This chain joins TRBV18 and TRBJ1-2; 7 positions match TRBD1. The germline CDR1 and CDR2 sequences are KGHSH and LQKENI. The ends lost 2 bases at V and 8 bases at J; junction bases unmatched: 5. This CDR3 comprises 13 residues. This CDR3 is CASSPDQGEGYTF. The CDR3 DNA reads as TGTGCCAGCTCACCAGACCAGGGGGAAGGCTACACCTTC.

The chain links TRBV5-1 to TRBJ2-3, with 8 bases fitting TRBD2. The CDR3 contains 15 residues. CDR1 and CDR2 from the germline V gene are SGHRS and YFSETQ. V shed 6 bases, J shed 2 bases, and the junction held 8 bases outside the gene matches. CDR3 coding DNA: TGCGCCAGCACTCCGGGGGGGGTTCTCACAGATACGCAGTATTTT. Amino acid sequence: CASTPGGVLTDTQYF.

This clone turned up a few times. The chain links TRBV14 to TRBJ2-1; 12 bases align to TRBD2. CDR1 and CDR2 (germline): SGHDN, FVKESK. The J segment lost 3 bases and the V segment lost 5 bases, leaving 11 bases of the junction unmatched. The CDR3 covers 18 residues. DNA for the CDR3: TGTGCCAGCAGCAAAGCCATACTAGCGGGAGGTAACTACAATGAGCAGTTCTTC. It codes for CASSKAILAGGNYNEQFF.

The table lists this clone with a few counts. This chain links TRBV6-1 with TRBJ1-1; no definite D call. CDR3 length: 13 amino acids. Germline V lookup: CDR1 MNHNS, CDR2 SASEGT. Deletions cut 8 bases from V and 2 bases from J, with 12 bases between. The DNA of the CDR3 is TGTGCCAGCTCATTTAGTGCAAACACTGAAGCTTTCTTT. This sequence encodes CASSFSANTEAFF.

The chain joins TRBV5-1 to TRBJ2-3; the D gene is possibly TRBD2 (6 bases). This CDR3 spans 18 amino acids. CDR1 SGHRS and CDR2 YFSETQ come from the germline V gene. V dropped 1 base and J dropped 0 bases, with 18 bases sitting between them. For the CDR3, the DNA is TGCGCCAGCAGCTTGTTAGGCGGCGGGGCGTCTAGCACAGATACGCAGTATTTT. Translating it yields CASSLLGGGASSTDTQYF.

The chain is built from TRBV5-1 and TRBJ1-1; TRBD1 agrees at 8 bases. The length of the CDR3 is 14 residues. Germline CDR1 reads SGHRS; CDR2 reads YFSETQ. Trimming removed 2 bases from V and 4 bases from J; junction bases left unmatched: 4. The CDR3 loop is CASSFTGGSTEAFF. The CDR3 nucleotides are TGCGCCAGCAGCTTTACAGGGGGTAGCACTGAAGCTTTCTTT. Looking up the rest from reference TRBV5-1 and TRBJ1-1 gives the full variable domain: KAGVTQTPRYLIKTRGQQVTLSCSPISGHRSVSWYQQTPGQGLQFLFEYFSETQRNKGNFPGRFSGRQFSNSRSEMNVSTLELGDSALYLCASSFTGGSTEAFFGQGTRLTVV.